Shown below are 16 T cell receptor beta chains from a single sample sequenced in a study of ipilimumab plus nivolumab after autologous stem cell transplantation. The table came from immunoSEQ multiplex PCR; TCRdb's copy has only in-frame clones and leaves some out. This table holds roughly 86,000 clones, about 83% found once. Source: PBMCs, taken in a trial of ipilimumab plus nivolumab as post-transplant consolidation. The receptors here all came from a male donor with diffuse large B-cell lymphoma.

The gene calls are TRBV27 and TRBJ1-3, with 7 bases lining up with TRBD1. This CDR3 has 15 residues. V trimming: 6 bases; J trimming: 4 bases; junction bases outside the gene matches: 9. Germline V gives CDR1 MNHEY, CDR2 SMNVEV (reference sequence). DNA for the CDR3: TGTGCCAGCAGGTCGGGACAGAGCACGGGAAACACCATATATTTT. Protein product: CASRSGQSTGNTIYF.

The chain is built from TRBV5-1 and TRBJ2-2, with a weak D call TRBD1 (7 bases). V was clipped by 0 bases and J by 5 bases, with 11 bases between them. Germline V gene sequence: CDR1 SGHRS, CDR2 YFSETQ. This CDR3 has 15 residues. The CDR3 DNA sequence: TGCGCCAGCAGCTTGGTGACAGGGAGGACCGGGGAGCTGTTTTTT. It is translated as CASSLVTGRTGELFF.

This clone showed up just once. The CDR3 loop reads CASLGALNTEAFF. CDR3 bases: TGTGCCAGCCTGGGGGCCCTGAACACTGAAGCTTTCTTT. This chain links TRBV18 with TRBJ1-1; weak D call: TRBD1 (6 bases). CDR1 and CDR2 from the germline V gene are KGHSH and LQKENI. CDR3 length: 13 amino acids. V dropped 8 bases and J dropped 0 bases, with 10 bases sitting between them.

The rearrangement links TRBV5-1 to TRBJ1-2; 7 bases line up with TRBD1. Germline V gene data show CDR1 as SGHRS and CDR2 as YFSETQ. This CDR3 contains 13 residues. J lost 7 bases, V lost 2 bases, and 5 bases had no gene match. CDR3 bases: TGCGCCAGCAGCTTCGAGGGGGCTCGTGGCTACACCTTC. Its translation: CASSFEGARGYTF.

This clone came up a few times. The chain employs TRBV20-1 and TRBJ1-1, with D perhaps TRBD1 (6 bases). CDR1 DFQATT and CDR2 SNEGSKA come from the germline V gene (reference sequence). The V end was cut by 6 bases, the J end by 5 bases, with 10 bases between. This CDR3 contains 11 residues. Written as DNA, the CDR3 is TGCAGTGCCTCAGGGGTAACTGAAGCTTTCTTT. Its translation: CSASGVTEAFF.

V and J are TRBV4-2 and TRBJ2-6; TRBD2 is a possible D gene (6 bases). The CDR3 covers 17 residues. Germline CDR1 reads LGHNA; CDR2 reads YNFKEQ. V lost 4 bases, J lost 4 bases, and 17 bases lay in between. Here the CDR3 reads CASSLNGGFSGANVLTF. The CDR3 nucleotides are TGTGCCAGCAGCCTTAATGGGGGGTTCTCCGGGGCCAACGTCCTGACTTTC.

Worth noting for this clone: A read error may produce the germline difference seen at one junction end. V and J are TRBV5-1 and TRBJ2-2, with 10 bases lining up with TRBD1. This CDR3 spans 16 amino acids. The germline gives CDR1 SGHRS, CDR2 YFSETQ. This chain's CDR3 is CASSSGQGGNIGELFF. The CDR3 coding sequence is TGCGCCAGCAGCTCCGGACAGGGGGGAAACATCGGGGAGCTGTTTTTT.

The chain has TRBV2 and TRBJ2-1; weak D call: TRBD2 (5 bases). Germline CDR1 reads SNHLY; CDR2 reads FYNNEI. This CDR3 is built from 15 residues. Trimming cost V 7 bases and J 0 bases, with 13 bases left between them. CDR3 coding DNA: TGTGCCAGCACCCCCCCAGCGGCCTCCTACAATGAGCAGTTCTTC. Its translation is CASTPPAASYNEQFF.

The CDR3 here is CASSYRSRGPTEAFF. CDR3 in DNA: TGTGCCAGCAGTTACCGGTCTCGTGGCCCCACTGAAGCTTTCTTT. The chain joins TRBV6-5 to TRBJ1-1; no clear D. The V and J ends lost 2 bases and 4 bases respectively, with 14 bases between them. CDR3 size: 15 residues. CDR1 and CDR2 from the germline V gene are MNHEY and SVGAGI.

This clone appeared a few times. The gene calls are TRBV5-1 and TRBJ2-1; 7 positions agree with TRBD1. Germline-derived CDR1 and CDR2 are SGHRS and YFSETQ. This CDR3 contains 15 residues. Trimming at V came to 5 bases and at J to 2 bases, leaving 7 bases not matched to a gene. In DNA, the CDR3 is TGCGCCAGCAGTCCTCGACAGGGCCCCTACAATGAGCAGTTCTTC. As protein: CASSPRQGPYNEQFF.

The V and J genes are TRBV15 and TRBJ2-2; D possibly uses TRBD1 or TRBD2 (6 bases each). Trimming removed 0 bases at V and 3 bases at J, with 11 bases between. CDR1 LNHNV and CDR2 YYDKDF come from the germline V gene (reference sequence). The length of the CDR3 is 16 residues. CDR3 residues: CATSRDWGADTGELFF. Here the CDR3 DNA reads TGTGCCACCAGCAGAGATTGGGGGGCCGACACCGGGGAGCTGTTTTTT.

This clone has just one count. It is unclear where the CDR3 begins or ends on the DNA, so no DNA is shown, and the CDR3 is as TCRdb lists it. The identical CDR3 is also encoded by other nucleotide sequences in the sample. V gene TRBV27 combines with J gene TRBJ2-2. Germline-derived CDR1 and CDR2 are MNHEY and SMNVEV (reference sequence). The CDR3 extends over 18 residues, inclusive of both ends. The CDR3 loop reads CASSFRARGGRGTGELFF.

The chain employs TRBV6-1 and TRBJ1-2, with D possibly TRBD1 on 6 matching bases. V shed 0 bases and J shed 4 bases, with 18 bases lying between them. Germline V gene data show CDR1 as MNHNS and CDR2 as SASEGT. The CDR3 is made up of 17 amino acids. The chain's CDR3 is CASSEAQGQGGGYGYTF. The CDR3 coding sequence is TGTGCCAGCAGTGAAGCGCAGGGACAAGGCGGTGGCTATGGCTACACCTTC.

This clone turned up a few times. The chain combines TRBV4-1 with TRBJ2-1, with 9 bases matching TRBD1. The length of the CDR3 is 14 residues. Trimming removed 5 bases from V and 6 bases from J; junction bases left unmatched: 5. CDR1 is MGHRA, CDR2 YSYEKL, per germline. The CDR3 is CASSYGTGSNEQFF. The CDR3, as DNA: TGCGCCAGCAGCTACGGGACAGGGAGCAATGAGCAGTTCTTC.

The chain recombines TRBV4-1 with TRBJ1-2; 7 bases line up with TRBD1. The junction had 19 bases not matched to a gene; V was cut back by 1 base and J by 8 bases. Germline CDR1 reads MGHRA; CDR2 reads YSYEKL. CDR3 size: 18 residues. CDR3 protein: CASSQVPPLTGRGEGYTF. The CDR3 DNA sequence: TGCGCCAGCAGCCAAGTACCCCCCCTGACAGGGAGAGGTGAAGGCTACACCTTC.

V and J are TRBV5-1 and TRBJ2-5, with 11 bases aligning to TRBD2. CDR3 size: 15 residues. Germline trimming cut 5 bases from V and 5 bases from J; bases unmatched to any gene: 8. Germline-derived CDR1 and CDR2 are SGHRS and YFSETQ. For the CDR3, the DNA is TGCGCCAGCAGATCTAGCGGGGGGTGGTTGGAGACCCAGTACTTC. It specifies CASRSSGGWLETQYF.